This TCR beta chain was observed in a study of a mutant IDH1 vaccine in newly diagnosed glioma. As concerns this clone: Its matching antigen is unknown.

The CDR3 contains 12 residues. CDR1 and CDR2 from the germline V gene are MNHEY and SVGAGI. Time point in this sample: week 35, safety follow-up. The vaccine gave 300 ug of a 20-mer mutant IDH1 peptide subcutaneously per dose. Some clones are missing from TCRdb's copy, which holds only in-frame ones; the method was immunoSEQ multiplex PCR. The sample shows 35,000 to 45,000 clones, roughly 84% of them seen only once. The sequences come from PBMCs, collected from a glioma patient whose treatment included an IDH1 peptide vaccine. This chain joins TRBV6-5 and TRBJ1-2, with D perhaps TRBD1 (5 bases). The origin of this receptor is a woman aged 50 to 65 with glioma. CDR3 region: CAVGRPLYGYTF. The CDR3 DNA reads TGTGCGGTGGGACGTCCGCTCTATGGCTACACCTTC.